Listed below are T cell receptor beta chains from one sample, sequenced in a study of cytomegalovirus exposure and HLA in healthy donors. The table came from immunoSEQ multiplex PCR; TCRdb's copy has only in-frame clones and leaves some out. Of nearly 110,000 clones detected, roughly 82% appear once; the ten largest clones hold 5% to 7%. What was sequenced was PBMCs. The receptors derive from a woman in her 50s in good health and CMV-seropositive. The CDR3 runs from the conserved cysteine through the conserved F or W. The D gene is left open where the match is weak. Rows may omit the clone size; those that give it use once, few, many or a size class.

TRBJ1-1,.,TRBV4-1,.,CASSPHGGGSNTEAFF,TGCGCCAGCAGCCCTCACGGGGGGGGCTCGAACACTGAAGCTTTCTTT
TRBJ2-5,.,TRBV14,.,CASSQPTEFQETQYF,TGTGCCAGCAGCCAGCCTACTGAATTCCAAGAGACCCAGTACTTC
TRBJ2-7,TRBD1,TRBV28,.,CASRSSGTGIYEQYF,TGTGCCAGCAGGTCTTCCGGGACAGGGATCTACGAGCAGTACTTC
TRBJ1-4,TRBD1,TRBV18,.,CASSTGVELFF,TGTGCCAGCTCGACAGGGGTAGAACTGTTTTTT
TRBJ1-2,TRBD1,TRBV7-3,.,CASSLNPTGNYGYTF,TGTGCCAGCAGCCTAAACCCGACAGGGAACTATGGCTACACCTTC
TRBJ2-7,TRBD1,TRBV19,few,CASSIKGGGYEQYF,TGTGCCAGTAGTATAAAAGGGGGCGGATACGAGCAGTACTTC
TRBJ1-3,.,TRBV7-9,.,CSSSKYGGTIYF,TGTTCCAGCAGCAAATACGGAGGCACCATATATTTT
TRBJ2-7,.,TRBV27,once,CASSSVGGQYF,TGTGCCAGCAGTTCGGTCGGTGGGCAGTACTTC
TRBJ1-1,TRBD1,TRBV28,.,CASSLAWDRGNVMNTEAFF,TGTGCCAGCAGTTTGGCGTGGGACAGGGGTAACGTCATGAACACTGAAGCTTTCTTT
TRBJ2-4,TRBD1,TRBV19,.,CASSMTGTGSISAQYF,TGTGCCAGTAGTATGACCGGGACAGGGTCAATTTCCGCTCAGTACTTC
TRBJ1-1,TRBD1,TRBV6-5,.,CASSYRTGRTEAFF,TGTGCCAGCAGTTACCGGACAGGGAGAACTGAAGCTTTCTTT
TRBJ1-4,.,TRBV18,.,CASSSGQLQEKLFF,TGTGCCAGCTCGTCGGGACAATTGCAAGAAAAACTGTTTTTT
TRBJ1-2,.,TRBV30,.,CAWSLLGTTPFYTF,TGTGCCTGGAGTTTGCTGGGGACAACTCCGTTCTACACCTTC
TRBJ1-6,.,TRBV5-1,.,CASSLGPGRGSSLESPLHF,TGCGCCAGCAGTCTTGGACCGGGCAGGGGTTCTTCTTTGGAATCACCCCTCCACTTT
TRBJ1-5,TRBD1,TRBV6-1,few,CASRTDRVVQPQHF,TGTGCCAGCAGAACGGACAGGGTGGTTCAGCCCCAGCATTTT
TRBJ2-3,.,TRBV18,once,CASVQGTDTQYF,TGTGCCAGCGTACAGGGCACAGATACGCAGTATTTT
TRBJ1-5,TRBD1,TRBV6-1,.,CASSSSGGNQPQHF,TGTGCCAGCAGTTCATCAGGGGGAAATCAGCCCCAGCATTTT
TRBJ2-7,TRBD1,TRBV9,.,CASSAGTVSSYEQYF,TGTGCCAGCAGCGCCGGGACAGTTAGCTCCTACGAGCAGTACTTC
TRBJ2-7,.,TRBV5-1,once,CASSLASGMIYEQYF,TGCGCCAGCAGCTTGGCGTCGGGGATGATCTACGAGCAGTACTTC
TRBJ1-1,TRBD1,TRBV15,.,CATSRDDRDTPEAFF,TGTGCCACCAGCAGGGACGACAGGGACACTCCTGAAGCTTTCTTT
TRBJ2-7,.,TRBV7-8,.,CASSLVLVGRDEQYF,TGTGCCAGCAGCTTAGTACTAGTAGGGCGGGACGAGCAGTACTTC
TRBJ1-6,.,TRBV30,.,CAWSRPGGSPLHF,TGTGCCTGGAGTCGTCCGGGGGGCTCACCCCTCCACTTT
TRBJ1-2,.,TRBV5-1,.,CASSGDMRSYGYTF,TGCGCCAGCAGCGGGGACATGAGGAGCTATGGCTACACCTTC
TRBJ2-5,.,TRBV11-2,.,CASSLNRETQYF,TGTGCCAGCAGCTTAAACAGGGAGACCCAGTACTTC
TRBJ1-2,TRBD1,TRBV7-9,.,CSSSSTTGDADSRGYTF,TGTTCCAGCAGCTCAACTACAGGGGACGCCGACTCAAGGGGCTACACCTTC
TRBJ1-2,.,TRBV7-2,once,CASSLGGVSYGYTF,TGTGCCAGCAGCTTAGGGGGGGTAAGCTATGGCTACACCTTC
TRBJ2-5,TRBD1,TRBV25-1,.,CARGQGLIETQYF,TGTGCCAGGGGACAGGGCCTTATAGAGACCCAGTACTTC
TRBJ2-1,.,TRBV5-1,.,CASSPGRGGSYNEQFF,TGCGCCAGCAGCCCGGGGCGGGGAGGCTCTTACAATGAGCAGTTCTTC
TRBJ2-1,.,TRBV5-1,.,CASSLVEHNEQFF,TGCGCCAGCAGCTTGGTGGAGCACAATGAGCAGTTCTTC
TRBJ1-2,.,TRBV23-1,few,CASSQSIGRVGGYTF,TGCGCCAGCAGTCAATCGATCGGCAGGGTGGGTGGCTACACCTTC
TRBJ1-2,.,TRBV2,.,CASSIQGGYGYTF,TGTGCCAGCAGTATCCAGGGAGGCTATGGCTACACCTTC
TRBJ2-7,.,TRBV18,.,CASSTTTAYEQYF,TGTGCCAGCTCCACTACGACGGCCTACGAGCAGTACTTC
TRBJ1-6,TRBD1,TRBV27,.,CASSLRQGRVPRYNSPLHF,TGTGCCAGCAGTTTACGACAGGGAAGAGTCCCGAGGTATAATTCACCCCTCCACTTT
TRBJ2-5,TRBD2,TRBV7-6,.,CASSLDSGGGPTQYF,TGTGCCAGCAGCTTAGATAGCGGGGGAGGGCCGACCCAGTACTTC
TRBJ1-5,.,TRBV19,.,CASSNQIWQPQHF,TGTGCCAGTAGTAACCAGATTTGGCAGCCCCAGCATTTT
TRBJ2-2,TRBD2,TRBV5-5,few,CASSSLAGSANTGELFF,TGTGCCAGCAGCTCATTAGCGGGGTCCGCGAACACCGGGGAGCTGTTTTTT
TRBJ1-2,.,TRBV20-1,.,CSARDGSGYTF,TGCAGTGCTAGAGATGGGAGCGGCTACACCTTC